This T cell receptor beta chain is from a study of Ad26.COV2.S vaccination and SARS-CoV-2 variants. The V gene's germline CDR1 is SNHLY and CDR2 FYNNEI. Germline trimming cut 5 bases from V and 0 bases from J; bases unmatched to any gene: 11. CDR3 length equals 19 residues. Treatment reported: over 15 received Ad26.COV2.S at low or high dose, single or two shots; 5 received placebo; per-sample allocation not given. Sampling took place 63 days after the first vaccine or placebo injection. The table came from immunoSEQ multiplex PCR; TCRdb's copy has only in-frame clones and leaves some out. Of around 500,000 clones listed, 89% are singletons.

The chain links TRBV2 to TRBJ1-3; 12 bases fit TRBD1. This clonotype was sampled from a person between 18 and 65 years old who received the Ad26.COV2.S COVID-19 vaccine or a placebo. The source material was peripheral blood, sampled in a trial of Ad26.COV2.S vaccine versus placebo. The CDR3 loop reads CASSTGTGGLQSSGNTIYF. The DNA for the CDR3 is TGTGCCAGCAGTACCGGGACAGGGGGCTTACAATCCTCTGGAAACACCATATATTTT. The entire variable domain, with the rest obtained from reference TRBV2 and TRBJ1-3, is as follows: EPEVTQTPSHQVTQMGQEVILRCVPISNHLYFYWYRQILGQKVEFLVSFYNNEISEKSEIFDDQFSVERPDGSNFTLKIRSTKLEDSAMYFCASSTGTGGLQSSGNTIYFGEGSWLTVV.